This entry lists 27 T cell receptor beta chains sequenced from one sample in a study of cytomegalovirus exposure and HLA in healthy donors. Amplification used 60 Vbeta primers and 13 Jbeta primers. Produced via immunoSEQ multiplex PCR; TCRdb's table is partial and in-frame only. The data show 150,000 to 250,000 clones, roughly 85% seen once. Source material: PBMCs. The source is a woman between 45 and 65 years old in good health and CMV-seronegative.

The V gene is TRBV7-9, the J gene TRBJ1-5; D might be TRBD1 (5 bases). The V end was cut by 1 base, the J end by 5 bases, with 15 bases between. The germline CDR1 and CDR2 sequences are SEHNR and FQNEAQ (reference sequence). There are 16 residues in the CDR3. The CDR3, as DNA: TGTGCCAGCAGCTTAGTGGGTCGGGGGGACGATCAGCCCCAGCATTTT. It encodes CASSLVGRGDDQPQHF.

V gene TRBV7-6 combines with J gene TRBJ2-7, with D maybe TRBD2 (5 bases). This CDR3 is 14 amino acids long. The germline V gene has CDR1 SGHVS and CDR2 FNYEAQ. Trimming shortened V by 0 bases and J by 0 bases, and 6 bases separated the two germline ends. The CDR3, as DNA: TGTGCCAGCAGCTTAGCGAGGGACTCCTACGAGCAGTACTTC. The encoded protein is CASSLARDSYEQYF.

The chain combines TRBV27 with TRBJ2-7; D is possibly TRBD2 (5 bases). The CDR3 is made up of 16 amino acids. V lost 6 bases to trimming and J lost 2 bases, with 20 bases between them. Looked up from germline, CDR1 is MNHEY and CDR2 is SMNVEV (reference sequence). In DNA form, the CDR3 reads TGTGCCAGCAGACTGTCCCTAACGGGAAGCACCTACGAGCAGTACTTC. Translated: CASRLSLTGSTYEQYF.

The count of this clone is one. J is TRBJ2-2 and V is TRBV7-6; tentatively, D is TRBD2 (5 bases). V lost 1 base to trimming and J lost 3 bases, with 18 bases between them. The CDR3 is made up of 18 amino acids. Germline CDR1 SGHVS, CDR2 FNYEAQ. DNA for the CDR3: TGTGCCAGCAGCTTAGATGCCCGTCTGTTGGAGGACACCGGGGAGCTGTTTTTT. Its translation: CASSLDARLLEDTGELFF.

This chain links TRBV27 with TRBJ1-1; possible D gene TRBD1, 6 bases. The CDR3 is made up of 16 amino acids. Germline loops: CDR1 MNHEY, CDR2 SMNVEV (reference sequence). V lost 4 bases and J lost 0, with 15 bases in between. The CDR3 spells CASSSHPGHMNTEAFF. The DNA of the CDR3 is TGTGCCAGCAGTTCTCATCCGGGACACATGAACACTGAAGCTTTCTTT.

The V gene is TRBV18, the J gene TRBJ1-4; D possibly corresponds to TRBD1 (6 bases). The CDR3 covers 12 residues. V was cut by 4 bases and J by 8 bases, with 8 bases left in between. Germline assignment: CDR1 KGHSH and CDR2 LQKENI. The DNA for the CDR3 is TGTGCCAGCTCACTGGGGACAGAAAAACTGTTTTTT. Its translation is CASSLGTEKLFF.

The J gene is TRBJ2-7, the V gene TRBV28, with D tentatively TRBD2 (5 bases). This CDR3 spans 14 amino acids. Germline assignment: CDR1 MDHEN and CDR2 SYDVKM. V shed 5 bases and J shed 2 bases, with 13 bases lying between them. CDR3 in DNA: TGTGCCAGCAGTCTCACCGGGATAACCTACGAGCAGTACTTC. It translates to CASSLTGITYEQYF.

V gene TRBV28 combines with J gene TRBJ2-6; the match to TRBD1 covers 10 bases. There are 17 residues in the CDR3. The germline CDR1 and CDR2 sequences are MDHEN and SYDVKM. J lost 0 bases, V lost 5 bases, and 4 bases had no gene match. CDR3: CASSRQGAISGANVLTF. CDR3 bases: TGTGCCAGCAGTCGACAGGGGGCAATCTCTGGGGCCAACGTCCTGACTTTC.

The V and J genes are TRBV5-1 and TRBJ2-7, with TRBD1 matching over 8 bases. The germline V gene encodes CDR1 SGHRS and CDR2 YFSETQ. The trim removed 1 base at V and 3 bases at J, leaving 18 bases unmatched. There are 19 residues in the CDR3. CDR3 in amino acids: CASSLPRQGPPNRFYEQYF. The DNA of the CDR3 is TGCGCCAGCAGCTTGCCCCGACAGGGGCCACCAAATCGTTTCTACGAGCAGTACTTC.

The rearrangement uses TRBV28 and TRBJ2-5; TRBD2 matches 7 bases. Germline V gene lookup returns CDR1 MDHEN and CDR2 SYDVKM. V lost 3 bases and J lost 11; bases outside the gene matches: 9. The CDR3 is made up of 13 amino acids. CDR3 protein: CASSFAGTTRQYF. The CDR3 DNA reads TGTGCCAGCAGTTTTGCCGGGACTACAAGGCAGTACTTC.

The V call is TRBV10-2, the J call TRBJ2-2; 7 bases align to TRBD1. CDR1 and CDR2 from the germline V gene are WSHSY and SAAADI. The CDR3 spans 15 residues. Unmatched junction bases numbered 4, after V lost 6 bases and J lost 0 bases. CDR3 sequence (DNA): TGCGCCAGCAGGTCCGGGACAGCGAACACCGGGGAGCTGTTTTTT. Protein sequence: CASRSGTANTGELFF.

The chain recombines TRBV5-1 with TRBJ2-7; 10 nucleotides align to TRBD2. The trim removed 4 bases at V and 7 bases at J, leaving 8 bases unmatched. This CDR3 has 14 amino acids. In germline, CDR1 is SGHRS, CDR2 YFSETQ. This CDR3 reads CASSLGPAGGEQYF. CDR3 sequence (DNA): TGCGCCAGCAGCCTGGGACCAGCGGGAGGGGAGCAGTACTTC.

As concerns this clone: This same CDR3 is encoded by further DNA sequences in the sample. V is TRBV6-1 and J is TRBJ2-6; TRBD1 might be the D (6 bases). The V gene's germline CDR1 is MNHNS and CDR2 SASEGT. This CDR3 spans 16 amino acids. V dropped 3 bases and J dropped 9 bases, with 18 bases sitting between them. CDR3: CASSDWTVPQGNVLTF. DNA of the CDR3: TGTGCCAGCAGTGACTGGACAGTCCCGCAGGGCAACGTCCTGACTTTC.

The V call is TRBV7-3, the J call TRBJ2-3; 10 bases are shared with TRBD2. CDR3 length: 15 amino acids. After removal of 3 bases from V and 9 bases from J, the junction contained 9 bases not matched to a gene. In germline, CDR1 is SGHTA, CDR2 FQGTGA. CDR3 sequence (DNA): TGTGCCAGCAGCTTGAGTAGCGGGAGGTCCGAGACGCAGTATTTT. The encoded protein is CASSLSSGRSETQYF.

V and J are TRBV29-1 and TRBJ2-3, with 14 bases that match TRBD2. The CDR3 has 14 residues. V lost 6 bases and J lost 6; bases outside the gene matches: 5. Germline loops: CDR1 SQVTM, CDR2 ANQGSEA. The CDR3 loop reads CSVRTSGRRDTQYF. DNA of the CDR3: TGCAGCGTGAGGACTAGCGGGAGGCGTGATACGCAGTATTTT.

This chain links TRBV4-1 with TRBJ2-6; possible D gene TRBD1, 7 bases. V was trimmed by 0 bases and J by 0 bases, leaving 15 bases between them. Per the germline V gene, CDR1 is MGHRA and CDR2 is YSYEKL. The CDR3 is made up of 19 amino acids. The CDR3 is CASSQDPGGTFSGANVLTF. CDR3 bases: TGCGCCAGCAGCCAAGATCCAGGGGGGACCTTCTCTGGGGCCAACGTCCTGACTTTC.

J is TRBJ2-3 and V is TRBV7-9; TRBD2 matches 14 bases. V gave up 4 bases and J gave up 1 base; unmatched junction bases: 7. The germline V gene has CDR1 SEHNR and CDR2 FQNEAQ (reference sequence). This CDR3 has 18 residues. CDR3 region: CASSSPGTSGRGTDTQYF. The CDR3 DNA sequence: TGTGCCAGCAGCTCCCCCGGGACTAGCGGGAGAGGCACAGATACGCAGTATTTT.

Turning to this clone: Other DNA sequences in this specimen translate into the identical CDR3. This chain connects TRBV6-1 to TRBJ2-7; tentatively, D is TRBD2 (6 bases). The CDR3 contains 15 residues. The germline V and J ends were trimmed by 2 bases and 0 bases, with 11 bases remaining between them. CDR1 is MNHNS, CDR2 SASEGT, per germline. DNA of the CDR3: TGTGCCAGCAGTGAACACGGGGGTAGCTCCTACGAGCAGTACTTC. It encodes CASSEHGGSSYEQYF.

The V call is TRBV5-1, the J call TRBJ2-3, with D uncertain. The CDR3 sequence is 14 residues long. Trimming cost V 4 bases and J 1 base, with 10 bases left between them. Germline lookup yields CDR1 SGHRS and CDR2 YFSETQ. The CDR3 is CASSPPGGTDTQYF. The DNA for the CDR3 is TGCGCCAGCAGCCCCCCAGGTGGCACAGATACGCAGTATTTT.

The rearrangement links TRBV11-2 to TRBJ2-2, with D perhaps TRBD1 (5 bases). Germline values: CDR1 SGHAT, CDR2 FQNNGV. The CDR3 is 16 residues long. V lost 5 bases and J lost 3, with 16 bases in between. CDR3 in amino acids: CASSPLVDTYTGELFF. CDR3 DNA: TGTGCCAGCAGCCCTTTGGTGGACACCTACACCGGGGAGCTGTTTTTT.

This clone occurred once. The chain joins TRBV7-9 to TRBJ2-5, with TRBD2 matching over 13 bases. The DNA end is more similar to TRBJ2-7, so the J call may be wrong. The CDR3 loop spans 16 amino acids. From germline, CDR1 is SEHNR and CDR2 FQNEAQ (reference sequence). The chain's CDR3 is CASSPWTSGGSYEQYF. The CDR3, as DNA: TGTGCCAGCAGCCCTTGGACTAGCGGGGGCTCCTACGAGCAGTACTTC.

The CDR3 region has the DNA TGTGCCAGCAGCTTAGGCGCTAGCGGGAGATCCTACGAGCAGTACTTC. It is translated as CASSLGASGRSYEQYF. This chain links TRBV7-2 with TRBJ2-7, with TRBD2 matching 10 bases. The CDR3 has 16 residues. V gave up 1 base and J gave up 1 base; unmatched junction bases: 4. Germline CDR1 is SGHTA and CDR2 is FQGNSA.

This rearrangement joins TRBV30 to TRBJ1-1; tentative D call: TRBD1 (5 bases). V dropped 3 bases and J dropped 10 bases, with 12 bases sitting between them. This CDR3 has 11 amino acids. Germline CDR1 reads GTSNPN; CDR2 reads SVGIG (reference sequence). The CDR3 reads CAWRWRGPAFF. CDR3 nucleotides: TGTGCCTGGAGGTGGCGGGGCCCAGCTTTCTTT.

V is TRBV6-1 and J is TRBJ2-7; TRBD1 agrees at 7 bases. V was clipped by 7 bases and J by 2 bases; unmatched bases: 8. The CDR3 consists of 14 residues. Germline CDR1 MNHNS, CDR2 SASEGT. The CDR3 DNA follows: TGTGCCAGCACCATTGGGGACAGCGCCTACGAGCAGTACTTC. Its protein product is CASTIGDSAYEQYF.

This chain joins TRBV6-1 and TRBJ2-5; 8 positions match TRBD1. V dropped 3 bases and J dropped 5; count of bases not matched to a gene: 2. This CDR3 is 13 amino acids long. Germline values: CDR1 MNHNS, CDR2 SASEGT. The chain's CDR3 is CASSENRGETQYF. The CDR3 nucleotides are TGTGCCAGCAGTGAGAACAGGGGGGAGACCCAGTACTTC.

This chain connects TRBV6-1 to TRBJ2-1; D is unresolved. The V gene lost 7 bases and the J gene lost 5 bases, with 15 bases spanning the gap. Germline values: CDR1 MNHNS, CDR2 SASEGT. The CDR3 is 14 amino acids. The CDR3 is CASTRMESDNEQFF. CDR3 in DNA: TGTGCCAGCACGCGGATGGAATCGGACAATGAGCAGTTCTTC.

The rearrangement links TRBV2 to TRBJ2-5; 8 nucleotides agree with TRBD1. Germline V gene lookup returns CDR1 SNHLY and CDR2 FYNNEI. The CDR3 spans 11 residues. The V gene end was trimmed by 5 bases and the J gene end by 9 bases; junction bases not matched to a gene: 2. The CDR3 region has the DNA TGTGCCAGCAGTTTGACAGGGGCCCAGTACTTC. This gives the protein CASSLTGAQYF. Drawing the rest from reference TRBV2 and TRBJ2-5, the complete variable domain is EPEVTQTPSHQVTQMGQEVILRCVPISNHLYFYWYRQILGQKVEFLVSFYNNEISEKSEIFDDQFSVERPDGSNFTLKIRSTKLEDSAMYFCASSLTGAQYFGPGTRLLVL.